This T cell receptor (beta chain) was recorded in a study of shared clonotypes between healthy human individuals. Study findings and constraints: An effect of sequencing depth on clonotype sharing among donors was expected.

The germline CDR1 and CDR2 sequences are WSHSY and SAAADI. The V end lost 5 bases, the J end lost 3 bases, and 11 bases lay between the germline ends. This CDR3 spans 14 amino acids. This clone was counted a few times. Antigen unknown. TCRdb keeps only in-frame clones here, not all; method: immunoSEQ multiplex PCR. The data hold about 1 million clones, with about 70% observed a single time. Each donor was a Caucasian adult residing in Nashville, Tennessee. The sequencing sample was made of memory CD4+ T cells sorted from blood. Subset given: CD45RA-negative fraction. The origin of this receptor is a man aged 18 to 30 in good health. The chain carries TRBV10-2 and TRBJ1-5; D possibly corresponds to TRBD1 (5 bases). CDR3 region: CASSLRENNQPQHF. The CDR3 DNA follows: TGCGCCAGCAGTCTCAGGGAGAACAATCAGCCCCAGCATTTT.